This section outlines one T cell receptor beta chain sequence together with its context. Germline V CDR1 and CDR2: LGHDT, YNNKEL (reference sequence). V shed 2 bases and J shed 3 bases, with 5 bases lying between them. CDR3 length: 12 amino acids. How the authors handled the data: Nucleated cell counts were estimated from reference gene primer amplification. This table comes from immunoSEQ multiplex PCR, and its TCRdb copy is limited to in-frame clones, with some not included. Clone size and the V and J calls come from that table; the DNA yielded D and trimming. There are some 42,000 clones in the sample; more than 75% occur only once, and approximately 13% lies in the top ten. This record belongs to a study of blood T cell repertoires in COVID-19. Study at large: Sites across the United States, Italy and Spain contributed samples from acute and convalescent COVID-19.

The clonotype comes from a woman in her sixties or seventies in a cohort sampled during active COVID-19. The V gene is TRBV3-1 (or the pseudogene TRBV3-2), the J gene TRBJ2-7; no reliable D call. Sequenced input: peripheral blood. CDR3 protein: CASSQTDYEQYF. The CDR3 nucleotides read TGTGCCAGCAGCCAAACAGACTACGAGCAGTACTTC.